The 30 T cell receptor beta chains reported below all come from one sample, sequenced in a study of vaccination effects on CD4 cells after COVID-19. Clones were read by immunoSEQ multiplex PCR, and TCRdb kept only the in-frame ones, dropping some. The table lists about 20,000 clones, about 65% of them singletons. Antigens for these TCRs are unknown. Pools of viral peptides were used by the ViraFEST assay to expand antigen-specific CD4+ T cells ahead of sequencing. After around nine days in culture, the CD4+ T cells were isolated. None of the vaccinated had previously contracted SARS-CoV-2, and their nucleocapsid antibodies tested negative. Source: CD4+ T cells from PBMCs cultured with HCoV-NL63 spike peptides, taken before COVID-19 vaccination. Source of these receptors: a human donor who received a COVID-19 vaccine.

The genes are TRBV12-3 or TRBV12-4 and TRBJ1-1, with a possible D match to TRBD1 (5 bases). The ends were cut back, 6 bases at V and 0 bases at J, with 8 bases in the middle. This CDR3 contains 13 residues. In nucleotides, the CDR3 is TGTGCCAGCAGGAGGACACTGAACACTGAAGCTTTCTTT. It encodes CASRRTLNTEAFF.

This clone is a singleton in its sample. This chain joins TRBV14 and TRBJ2-2, with a possible D match to TRBD1 (5 bases). CDR3 size: 15 residues. Germline assignment: CDR1 SGHDN and CDR2 FVKESK. V lost 0 bases to trimming and J lost 7 bases, with 12 bases between them. This CDR3 is CASSQDRAGHGELFF. Written as DNA, the CDR3 is TGTGCCAGCAGCCAAGATCGAGCAGGACACGGGGAGCTGTTTTTT.

This chain joins TRBV19 and TRBJ1-5; TRBD1 aligns across 10 bases. J lost 0 bases, V lost 10 bases, and 9 bases had no gene match. The V gene's germline CDR1 is LNHDA and CDR2 SQIVND (reference sequence). This CDR3 contains 16 residues. The CDR3 is CATAGTGVYSNQPQHF. CDR3 sequence (DNA): TGTGCCACGGCCGGGACAGGGGTTTATAGCAATCAGCCCCAGCATTTT.

The sample holds a few counts of this clone. The CDR3 DNA reads TGTGCCAGCAGTCCCCCATTTACCTACGAGCAGTACTTC. It codes for CASSPPFTYEQYF. The V call is TRBV2, the J call TRBJ2-7; no definite D call. CDR1 is SNHLY and CDR2 is FYNNEI in the germline V gene. The CDR3 sequence is 13 residues long. V lost 5 bases, J lost 2 bases, and 10 bases lay in between.

The J gene is TRBJ1-1, the V gene TRBV6-1; TRBD1 matches at 7 bases. The CDR3 is 17 amino acids. The V gene end was trimmed by 0 bases and the J gene end by 4 bases; junction bases not matched to a gene: 11. The V gene's germline CDR1 is MNHNS and CDR2 SASEGT. The CDR3, as DNA: TGTGCCAGCAGTGAAGCCCTACTACAGGGGTGGGGCACTGAAGCTTTCTTT. It codes for CASSEALLQGWGTEAFF.

The chain employs TRBV6-6 and TRBJ1-1; no reliable D call. This CDR3 spans 13 amino acids. Trimming removed 2 bases at V and 8 bases at J, with 12 bases between. CDR1 MNHNY and CDR2 SVGAGI come from the germline V gene (reference sequence). CDR3: CASSYGREGEAFF. The CDR3 DNA reads TGTGCCAGCAGTTACGGGAGGGAAGGGGAAGCTTTCTTT.

The rearrangement joins TRBV6-6 to TRBJ2-1; tentatively, D is TRBD1 (5 bases). CDR1 and CDR2 (germline): MNHNY, SVGAGI (reference sequence). Trimming left V 8 bases short and J 2 bases short, with 13 bases between. The CDR3 length is 14 residues. The chain's CDR3 is CASGQGSTYNEQFF. The CDR3 coding sequence is TGTGCCAGCGGTCAGGGTAGCACCTACAATGAGCAGTTCTTC.

The chain recombines TRBV7-8 with TRBJ2-7; 7 nucleotides match TRBD1. Losses at the gene ends were 3 bases for V and 6 bases for J; bases not matched to a gene: 5. The CDR3 has 13 amino acids. CDR1 SGHVS and CDR2 FQNEAQ come from the germline V gene. The CDR3 sequence: CASSFTGAVEQYF. CDR3 nucleotides: TGTGCCAGCAGCTTTACAGGGGCCGTCGAGCAGTACTTC. Together with reference TRBV7-8 and TRBJ2-7, the CDR3 gives the full variable domain: GAGVSQSPRYKVAKRGQDVALRCDPISGHVSLFWYQQALGQGPEFLTYFQNEAQLDKSGLPSDRFFAERPEGSVSTLKIQRTQQEDSAVYLCASSFTGAVEQYFGPGTRLTVT.

This chain's CDR3 is CASSAEENTEAFF. The CDR3, as DNA: TGTGCCAGCAGTGCAGAGGAGAACACTGAAGCTTTCTTT. The genes are TRBV6-4 and TRBJ1-1, with D unclear. The CDR3 has 13 residues. Germline V lookup: CDR1 MRHNA, CDR2 SNTAGT. With 4 bases removed from V and 1 base from J, the gap between germline ends came to 7 bases.

This rearrangement joins TRBV21-1 to TRBJ1-5; TRBD1, the D gene given by the table, was not confirmed from the DNA. TRBV21-1 is listed as a pseudogene. There are 14 residues in the CDR3. CDR3 sequence (DNA): TGTGCCAGCAGCAAAAGACAAAACAATCAGCCCCAGCATTTT. Translation: CASSKRQNNQPQHF.

Only a few counts were recorded for this clone. The chain combines TRBV19 with TRBJ1-2; a possible D gene is TRBD1 (6 bases). Trimming removed 3 bases from V and 8 bases from J, with 16 bases in between. The germline V gene encodes CDR1 LNHDA and CDR2 SQIVND (reference sequence). This CDR3 has 14 residues. The CDR3 loop is CASSIRQGRGGYTF. The CDR3 region has the DNA TGTGCCAGTAGTATTCGGCAGGGGCGAGGAGGCTACACCTTC.

The V gene is TRBV5-4, the J gene TRBJ2-3; no definite D call. CDR1 and CDR2 (germline): SGHNT, YYREEE (reference sequence). V lost 2 bases, J lost 1 base, and 11 bases lay in between. The CDR3 extends over 15 amino acids. The CDR3 nucleotides are TGTGCCAGCAGCTTAGAGTCAGGCGGCACAGATACGCAGTATTTT. Translation gives CASSLESGGTDTQYF.

The gene calls are TRBV4-1 and TRBJ2-1; D is uncertain. With 5 bases removed from V and 6 bases from J, the gap between germline ends came to 11 bases. There are 13 residues in the CDR3. Germline loops: CDR1 MGHRA, CDR2 YSYEKL. The CDR3 is CASSEHIVNEQFF. In DNA form, the CDR3 reads TGCGCCAGCAGCGAACATATAGTCAATGAGCAGTTCTTC.

The chain employs TRBV21-1 and TRBJ2-7; the table's D call of TRBD1 was not tested on the DNA. TRBV21-1 is a documented pseudogene. This CDR3 has 15 amino acids. The CDR3 sequence is CASSKGQGDSYEQYF. The DNA of the CDR3 is TGTGCCAGCAGCAAGGGACAGGGGGACAGCTACGAGCAGTACTTC.

J is TRBJ1-1 and V is TRBV7-8, with D perhaps TRBD1 (6 bases). The CDR3 length is 14 residues. Per the germline V gene, CDR1 is SGHVS and CDR2 is FQNEAQ. V was clipped by 1 base and J by 1 base, with 7 bases between them. Here the CDR3 DNA reads TGTGCCAGCAGCTTAGGGACAGCGAACACTGAAGCTTTCTTT. It translates to CASSLGTANTEAFF.

This clone was observed once. V is TRBV5-1 and J is TRBJ2-7; 7 bases match TRBD1. Looked up from germline, CDR1 is SGHRS and CDR2 is YFSETQ. CDR3 size: 14 residues. V was clipped by 0 bases and J by 2 bases; unmatched bases: 2. The CDR3 loop reads CASSLGQGAYEQYF. CDR3 nucleotide sequence: TGCGCCAGCAGCTTGGGACAGGGAGCCTACGAGCAGTACTTC.

The V gene is TRBV12-5, the J gene TRBJ1-1, with D possibly matching TRBD1 (6 bases). Germline-derived CDR1 and CDR2 are LGHNT and FRNRAP. The CDR3 totals 15 residues. Trimming stripped 5 bases from V and 1 base from J, with 14 bases between. The CDR3: CASGARRGANTEAFF. CDR3 coding DNA: TGTGCTAGTGGTGCGCGCAGGGGTGCGAACACTGAAGCTTTCTTT. The variable domain in full, completed from reference TRBV12-5 and TRBJ1-1, reads DARVTQTPRHKVTEMGQEVTMRCQPILGHNTVFWYRQTMMQGLELLAYFRNRAPLDDSGMPKDRFSAEMPDATLATLKIQPSEPRDSAVYFCASGARRGANTEAFFGQGTRLTVV.

As concerns this clone: This CDR3 is also generated by other DNA sequences in the sample. J is TRBJ1-1 and V is TRBV5-1; D remains ambiguous. The CDR3 totals 13 residues. Trimming left V 2 bases short and J 1 base short, with 6 bases between. CDR1 is SGHRS and CDR2 is YFSETQ in the germline V gene. In DNA, the CDR3 is TGCGCCAGCAGCTTAGAAGAGAACACTGAAGCTTTCTTT. Protein: CASSLEENTEAFF. Combining the CDR3 with reference TRBV5-1 and TRBJ1-1 gives the whole variable domain KAGVTQTPRYLIKTRGQQVTLSCSPISGHRSVSWYQQTPGQGLQFLFEYFSETQRNKGNFPGRFSGRQFSNSRSEMNVSTLELGDSALYLCASSLEENTEAFFGQGTRLTVV.

V gene TRBV19 combines with J gene TRBJ2-4; 8 bases map to TRBD1. V shed 3 bases and J 7 bases; nucleotides not matched to a gene: 8. Germline V gene lookup returns CDR1 LNHDA and CDR2 SQIVND (reference sequence). The CDR3 runs to 15 residues. CDR3 in amino acids: CASSMQGAFGNIQYF. The DNA of the CDR3 is TGTGCCAGTAGTATGCAGGGGGCATTCGGGAACATTCAGTACTTC.

This chain uses TRBV27 with TRBJ1-6; D is unresolved. In germline, CDR1 is MNHEY, CDR2 SMNVEV (reference sequence). The CDR3 is 12 residues long. Deletions cut 5 bases from V and 8 bases from J, with 7 bases between. CDR3 sequence: CASSRQDSPLHF. Written as DNA, the CDR3 is TGTGCCAGCAGTCGCCAGGATTCACCCCTCCACTTT.

The chain couples TRBV5-1 to TRBJ2-2; 7 bases line up with TRBD2. With V trimmed by 4 bases and J by 7 bases, 19 bases remained unmatched. Germline CDR1 and CDR2: SGHRS and YFSETQ. The CDR3 consists of 18 residues. The CDR3 sequence: CASSEASSGLRLGGELFF. The CDR3 bases are TGCGCCAGCAGCGAGGCTAGTAGCGGGCTCCGTCTGGGCGGGGAGCTGTTTTTT.

CDR3 sequence: CASSGNSRTSYNEQFF. The CDR3 DNA follows: TGTGCCAGCAGCGGAAATAGTCGAACCTCCTACAATGAGCAGTTCTTC. This chain joins TRBV11-3 and TRBJ2-1; D uncertain. V was pared by 5 bases and J by 0 bases, with 14 bases between. Germline loops: CDR1 SGHNT, CDR2 YENEEA. CDR3 length: 16 amino acids.

This chain connects TRBV6-5 to TRBJ2-1, with D hard to call. The ends were cut back, 7 bases at V and 5 bases at J, with 12 bases in the middle. Per the germline V gene, CDR1 is MNHEY and CDR2 is SVGAGI. The CDR3 sequence is 13 residues long. CDR3 sequence (DNA): TGTGCCAGCACCGAGACAACTAACAATGAGCAGTTCTTC. This encodes CASTETTNNEQFF.

The rearrangement links TRBV5-1 to TRBJ2-3, with D possibly TRBD2 on 6 matching bases. Germline assignment: CDR1 SGHRS and CDR2 YFSETQ. V shed 4 bases and J shed 0 bases, with 15 bases lying between them. This CDR3 has 16 amino acids. This CDR3 is CASSPYASASTDTQYF. DNA for the CDR3: TGCGCCAGCAGCCCCTATGCTAGCGCTAGCACAGATACGCAGTATTTT.

This clone was detected only once. The chain has TRBV10-2 and TRBJ1-6; D perhaps matches TRBD1 (6 bases). The V end lost 0 bases, the J end lost 12 bases, and 9 bases lay between the germline ends. The CDR3 has 13 residues. Germline-derived CDR1 and CDR2 are WSHSY and SAAADI. The CDR3 bases are TGCGCCAGCAGTGAGTCAGCAGGGGTACCCCTCCACTTT. Protein sequence: CASSESAGVPLHF.

CDR3 coding DNA: TGTGCCAGCGAAACGTTGAGGGTGGGGTACAATGAGCAGTTCTTC. Translation gives CASETLRVGYNEQFF. The chain uses TRBV25-1 and TRBJ2-1; weak D call: TRBD2 (5 bases). Trimming cost V 8 bases and J 4 bases, with 18 bases left between them. The CDR3 covers 15 residues. Germline loops: CDR1 MGHDK, CDR2 SYGVNS.

This rearrangement joins TRBV19 to TRBJ2-7; the D is unclear. Trimming pared 2 bases from V and 2 bases from J, leaving 7 bases between. Per germline, CDR1 LNHDA and CDR2 SQIVND (reference sequence). The CDR3 spans 13 residues. In DNA form, the CDR3 reads TGTGCCAGTAGTATATCGGGCCCCTACGAGCAGTACTTC. Translating it yields CASSISGPYEQYF.

Only one count was recorded for this clone. The rearrangement uses TRBV5-1 and TRBJ2-3; D remains unclear. CDR1 SGHRS and CDR2 YFSETQ come from the germline V gene. This CDR3 spans 13 amino acids. The V and J ends lost 1 base and 5 bases respectively, with 8 bases between them. CDR3 region: CASSLQEQDTQYF. DNA of the CDR3: TGCGCCAGCAGCTTGCAAGAGCAAGATACGCAGTATTTT.

This clone was recorded only once. The chain recombines TRBV7-9 with TRBJ2-7, with 7 bases lining up with TRBD1. J lost 2 bases, V lost 0 bases, and 4 bases had no gene match. CDR3 length equals 15 residues. CDR1 SEHNR and CDR2 FQNEAQ come from the germline V gene (reference sequence). The CDR3 region has the DNA TGTGCCAGCAGCTTAGCCTACAGGGGTCCCTACGAGCAGTACTTC. Translation: CASSLAYRGPYEQYF.

The sample holds one count of this clone. This chain links TRBV7-8 with TRBJ2-3; D remains ambiguous. Germline V CDR1 and CDR2: SGHVS, FQNEAQ. The CDR3 has 16 amino acids. Between the trimmed V and J ends, which lost 1 base and 0 bases, there was a span of 11 bases. The CDR3 DNA follows: TGTGCCAGCAGCTTAGTGCCTAGTCTGAGCACAGATACGCAGTATTTT. The encoded protein is CASSLVPSLSTDTQYF.